The 29 T cell receptor beta chains given below trace back to one sample, sequenced in a study of T cell changes during pregnancy in multiple sclerosis. The assay was immunoSEQ multiplex PCR, and TCRdb's table has in-frame clones only and misses some. In the table there are over 65,000 clones, 90% to 95% of which are singletons. The input for sequencing was peripheral blood, taken in the first trimester of pregnancy. These receptors all come from a female donor with multiple sclerosis, enrolled in a pregnancy study.

The chain is built from TRBV28 and TRBJ2-3; D may be TRBD2 (6 bases). Trimming shortened V by 6 bases and J by 3 bases, and 16 bases separated the two germline ends. Germline V gene lookup returns CDR1 MDHEN and CDR2 SYDVKM. This CDR3 has 15 residues. CDR3 loop: CASRITGERTDTQYF. In DNA, the CDR3 is TGTGCCAGCAGGATCACGGGAGAAAGGACAGATACGCAGTATTTT.

The genes are TRBV9 and TRBJ1-2, with 7 bases that match TRBD1. This CDR3 is built from 14 residues. V was pared by 4 bases and J by 6 bases, with 9 bases of the junction left unmatched. Looked up from germline, CDR1 is SGDLS and CDR2 is YYNGEE. The DNA of the CDR3 is TGTGCCAGCAGCCACTCCAGCGACAGGGATGGCTACACCTTC. This sequence encodes CASSHSSDRDGYTF.

J is TRBJ1-1 and V is TRBV4-2; D gene ambiguous. The ends were cut back, 11 bases at V and 1 base at J, with 11 bases in the middle. CDR1 LGHNA and CDR2 YNFKEQ come from the germline V gene. The CDR3 extends over 12 amino acids. This CDR3 is CAARAGNTEAFF. In DNA, the CDR3 is TGTGCCGCCCGTGCAGGGAACACTGAAGCTTTCTTT.

The chain is built from TRBV2 and TRBJ2-3, with TRBD2 matching 14 bases. J lost 8 bases, V lost 6 bases, and 4 bases had no gene match. This CDR3 spans 14 amino acids. CDR1 and CDR2 from the germline V gene are SNHLY and FYNNEI. CDR3 DNA: TGTGCCAGCAGGGTTGGGACTAGCGGGAGTACGCAGTATTTT. Protein: CASRVGTSGSTQYF. Together with reference TRBV2 and TRBJ2-3, the CDR3 gives the full variable domain: EPEVTQTPSHQVTQMGQEVILRCVPISNHLYFYWYRQILGQKVEFLVSFYNNEISEKSEIFDDQFSVERPDGSNFTLKIRSTKLEDSAMYFCASRVGTSGSTQYFGPGTRLTVL.

The gene calls are TRBV9 and TRBJ2-3; D gene ambiguous. Trimming left V 0 bases short and J 2 bases short, with 10 bases between. The germline V gene has CDR1 SGDLS and CDR2 YYNGEE. There are 15 residues in the CDR3. This chain's CDR3 is CASSVDPVTTDTQYF. For the CDR3, the DNA is TGTGCCAGCAGCGTAGATCCGGTTACCACAGATACGCAGTATTTT.

The J gene is TRBJ1-5, the V gene TRBV7-8, with D perhaps TRBD1 (5 bases). The CDR3 runs to 18 residues. Deletions cut 5 bases from V and 4 bases from J, with 24 bases between. CDR1 SGHVS and CDR2 FQNEAQ come from the germline V gene. CDR3 amino acids: CASSRGTQSRAQNQPQHF. CDR3 DNA sequence: TGTGCCAGCAGCCGGGGGACGCAGTCTCGCGCGCAGAATCAGCCCCAGCATTTT.

This chain joins TRBV28 and TRBJ1-2, with 9 nucleotides matching TRBD1. After removal of 8 bases from V and 4 bases from J, the junction contained 17 bases not matched to a gene. Germline CDR1 MDHEN, CDR2 SYDVKM. The CDR3 has 17 amino acids. Here the CDR3 DNA reads TGTGCCAGCTCAGGACAGGGGAAGGGCAGTGGTATCTATGGCTACACCTTC. The encoded protein is CASSGQGKGSGIYGYTF.

The table lists this clone with a few counts. The V call is TRBV2, the J call TRBJ2-1; D possibly corresponds to TRBD1 (8 bases). This CDR3 has 15 amino acids. V gave up 5 bases and J gave up 7 bases, with 18 bases separating them. The V gene's germline CDR1 is SNHLY and CDR2 FYNNEI. The CDR3 spells CASSYDRGGENEQFF. CDR3 nucleotides: TGTGCCAGCAGTTATGACAGGGGAGGGGAGAATGAGCAGTTCTTC.

The chain combines TRBV25-1 with TRBJ2-2; 11 bases fit TRBD2. The CDR3 has 16 amino acids. V was pared by 3 bases and J by 5 bases, with 5 bases of the junction left unmatched. The germline V gene encodes CDR1 MGHDK and CDR2 SYGVNS. CDR3 bases: TGTGCCAGCAGTGACCCGGGACTAGCGGTGACCGGGGAGCTGTTTTTT. Its translation is CASSDPGLAVTGELFF.

V gene TRBV14 combines with J gene TRBJ2-7, with unresolved D. Germline-derived CDR1 and CDR2 are SGHDN and FVKESK. V lost 1 base to trimming and J lost 9 bases, with 7 bases between them. There are 11 residues in the CDR3. The CDR3 region is CASSQGRVQYF. The CDR3 nucleotides read TGTGCCAGCAGCCAAGGTCGGGTGCAGTACTTC.

The V call is TRBV29-1, the J call TRBJ2-3, with D perhaps matching TRBD2 (5 bases). The CDR3 sequence is 11 residues long. Germline V gene data show CDR1 as SQVTM and CDR2 as ANQGSEA. Trimming shortened V by 4 bases and J by 8 bases, and 10 bases separated the two germline ends. In DNA form, the CDR3 reads TGCAGCGTTGGCGACGCGGGTACGCAGTATTTT. Translation gives CSVGDAGTQYF.

The chain joins TRBV6-6 to TRBJ1-5, with TRBD1 as a possible D gene (5 bases). CDR1 and CDR2 (germline): MNHNY, SVGAGI (reference sequence). This CDR3 has 13 residues. Trimming pared 7 bases from V and 7 bases from J, leaving 14 bases between. The CDR3 protein is CASKDGGLQPQHF. The CDR3 bases are TGTGCCAGCAAAGATGGGGGGTTACAGCCCCAGCATTTT.

This clone was seen only once. The chain is built from TRBV7-6 and TRBJ1-1, with a weak D call TRBD1 (6 bases). This CDR3 has 15 amino acids. CDR1 and CDR2 from the germline V gene are SGHVS and FNYEAQ. Trimming removed 0 bases at V and 2 bases at J, with 10 bases between. The CDR3 protein is CASSLAAGANTEAFF. DNA for the CDR3: TGTGCCAGCAGCTTAGCCGCGGGGGCAAACACTGAAGCTTTCTTT.

This clone was seen more than once but under ten times. The chain links TRBV19 to TRBJ2-3, with 7 bases aligning to TRBD1. The CDR3 length is 16 residues. Looked up from germline, CDR1 is LNHDA and CDR2 is SQIVND (reference sequence). With 6 bases clipped from V and 6 bases from J, the junction kept 15 bases outside the gene matches. DNA of the CDR3: TGTGCCAGTAGCCAGGGGGAAGCAGGGGCAGTGGATACGCAGTATTTT. Translating it yields CASSQGEAGAVDTQYF.

Here the CDR3 reads CAIKERESYNEQFF. The DNA for the CDR3 is TGTGCCATCAAGGAGCGGGAGTCCTACAATGAGCAGTTCTTC. This chain links TRBV10-3 with TRBJ2-1; 8 bases match TRBD2. The germline gives CDR1 ENHRY, CDR2 SYGVKD. This CDR3 is built from 14 residues. V dropped 7 bases and J dropped 1; count of bases not matched to a gene: 3.

The chain has TRBV6-1 and TRBJ1-5; D is perhaps TRBD1 (5 bases). Trimming took 4 bases from V and 8 from J, leaving 18 bases between them. This CDR3 spans 15 amino acids. Germline V CDR1 and CDR2: MNHNS, SASEGT. Here the CDR3 DNA reads TGTGCCAGCAGTGTTCGGGGGGAAGGTTGGGAGCCCCAGCATTTT. Amino acids: CASSVRGEGWEPQHF.

The chain is built from TRBV28 and TRBJ1-1; D call uncertain. This CDR3 is built from 17 residues. Germline CDR1 reads MDHEN; CDR2 reads SYDVKM. V dropped 5 bases and J dropped 0 bases, with 19 bases sitting between them. The CDR3 is CASSPPIIGGVNTEAFF. The CDR3 coding sequence is TGTGCCAGCAGTCCACCAATAATAGGAGGCGTGAACACTGAAGCTTTCTTT.

The rearrangement joins TRBV9 to TRBJ2-1, with TRBD2 matching over 8 bases. Germline V lookup: CDR1 SGDLS, CDR2 YYNGEE. The CDR3 runs 16 residues. J gave up 8 bases and V 2 bases, and 12 bases lay outside the gene matches. CDR3 region: CASSVGGAGAFDEQFF. For the CDR3, the DNA is TGTGCCAGCAGCGTCGGAGGAGCGGGAGCATTTGATGAGCAGTTCTTC.

V gene TRBV20-1 combines with J gene TRBJ1-1; D is perhaps TRBD1 (6 bases). The CDR3 is 11 residues long. Germline CDR1 and CDR2: DFQATT and SNEGSKA (reference sequence). CDR3 in amino acids: CRQGRFAEAFF. The CDR3, as DNA: TGCAGACAGGGAAGGTTCGCTGAAGCTTTCTTT.

This rearrangement joins TRBV6-4 to TRBJ1-5; TRBD1 matches 7 bases. Germline V gene data show CDR1 as MRHNA and CDR2 as SNTAGT. The V and J ends lost 2 bases and 4 bases, in that order; junction bases with no gene match: 5. The CDR3 totals 15 residues. CDR3 DNA: TGTGCCAGCAGTGACAGGCCAGGGGGTAATCAGCCCCAGCATTTT. This gives the protein CASSDRPGGNQPQHF.

This CDR3 reads CASSEGTGKGFETQYF. Written as DNA, the CDR3 is TGTGCCAGCAGTGAAGGGACAGGGAAAGGCTTTGAGACCCAGTACTTC. V gene TRBV6-1 combines with J gene TRBJ2-5; TRBD1 agrees at 8 bases. This CDR3 is built from 16 residues. V gave up 1 base and J gave up 5 bases; unmatched junction bases: 9. From germline, CDR1 is MNHNS and CDR2 SASEGT.

The genes are TRBV29-1 and TRBJ2-3; TRBD2 agrees at 13 bases. The CDR3 contains 16 residues. Germline-derived CDR1 and CDR2 are SQVTM and ANQGSEA. J gave up 2 bases and V 3 bases, and 5 bases lay outside the gene matches. The CDR3 coding sequence is TGCAGCGTTGATAGTACTAGCGGGGGGGTCACAGATACGCAGTATTTT. Residues: CSVDSTSGGVTDTQYF.

The chain couples TRBV30 to TRBJ1-3, with 7 bases lining up with TRBD1. V was pared by 5 bases and J by 3 bases, with 10 bases of the junction left unmatched. The CDR3 totals 15 residues. Germline V gives CDR1 GTSNPN, CDR2 SVGIG (reference sequence). The CDR3 bases are TGTGCCTGGGGTCAAGGGGGCGCAGGTGGAAACACCATATATTTT. This encodes CAWGQGGAGGNTIYF.

The CDR3 is CASSPGGSDEQYF. DNA for the CDR3: TGTGCCAGCAGCCCGGGGGGTTCGGACGAGCAGTACTTC. The V gene is TRBV11-3, the J gene TRBJ2-7; 7 bases align to TRBD2. This CDR3 has 13 amino acids. Germline loops: CDR1 SGHNT, CDR2 YENEEA. V lost 5 bases, J lost 5 bases, and 6 bases stayed unmatched.

The V gene is TRBV25-1, the J gene TRBJ1-1; D might be TRBD1 (5 bases). The CDR3 length is 13 residues. V was shortened by 4 bases and J by 3 bases, with 9 bases between the two germline ends. From germline, CDR1 is MGHDK and CDR2 SYGVNS. The chain's CDR3 is CASSVGAHTEAFF. The DNA for the CDR3 is TGTGCCAGCAGTGTAGGGGCTCACACTGAAGCTTTCTTT.

V is TRBV28 and J is TRBJ1-6; 7 bases are a match to TRBD1. V was pared by 6 bases and J by 7 bases, with 12 bases of the junction left unmatched. CDR3 size: 16 residues. Germline CDR1 is MDHEN and CDR2 is SYDVKM. The CDR3, as DNA: TGTGCCAGCAGAGCTTCAAGACAGGGCGGGAATTCACCCCTCCACTTT. It codes for CASRASRQGGNSPLHF.

This chain connects TRBV7-2 to TRBJ1-1, with D hard to call. The V end was cut by 4 bases, the J end by 6 bases, with 12 bases between. The CDR3 has 13 residues. CDR1 and CDR2 (germline): SGHTA, FQGNSA. CDR3 nucleotide sequence: TGTGCCAGCAGCTCGAGCGCGTTTTCTGAAGCTTTCTTT. It is translated as CASSSSAFSEAFF.

The rearrangement links TRBV19 to TRBJ2-1; 9 bases align to TRBD2. J gave up 5 bases and V 1 base, and 3 bases lay outside the gene matches. The CDR3 runs 15 residues. CDR1 and CDR2 from the germline V gene are LNHDA and SQIVND (reference sequence). Here the CDR3 DNA reads TGTGCCAGTAGTATAGGGGCGGGGGGGAACAATGAGCAGTTCTTC. Its protein is CASSIGAGGNNEQFF.

The chain links TRBV4-1 to TRBJ2-2; 7 nucleotides line up with TRBD1. Germline CDR1 reads MGHRA; CDR2 reads YSYEKL. Unmatched junction bases numbered 10, after V lost 0 bases and J lost 0 bases. CDR3 length: 19 amino acids. In DNA form, the CDR3 reads TGCGCCAGCAGCCAAGATCAATCGGGGCAGGGGGCGAACACCGGGGAGCTGTTTTTT. The encoded protein is CASSQDQSGQGANTGELFF.